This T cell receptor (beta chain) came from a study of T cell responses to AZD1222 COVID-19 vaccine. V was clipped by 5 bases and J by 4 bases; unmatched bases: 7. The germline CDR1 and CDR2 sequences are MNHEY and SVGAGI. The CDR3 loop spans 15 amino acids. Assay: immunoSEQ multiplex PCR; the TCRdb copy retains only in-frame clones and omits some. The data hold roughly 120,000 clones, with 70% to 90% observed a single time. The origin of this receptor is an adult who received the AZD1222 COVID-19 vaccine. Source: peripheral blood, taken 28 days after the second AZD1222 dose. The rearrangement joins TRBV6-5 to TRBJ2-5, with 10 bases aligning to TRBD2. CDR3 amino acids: CASSHKRGGRETQYF. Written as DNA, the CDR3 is TGTGCCAGCAGTCACAAGCGGGGGGGCCGAGAGACCCAGTACTTC.